This T cell receptor (beta chain) was recovered during a study of cytomegalovirus exposure and HLA in healthy donors. Overall study findings and caveats: In a later analysis, an Asian-associated ancestry cluster reportedly showed fewer N-insertions than the 666-donor mean. It was confirmed in vitro that a few of the CMV-associated chains were specific for CMV antigens.

CDR1 and CDR2 (germline): SGHRS, YFSETQ. With V trimmed by 4 bases and J by 0 bases, 4 bases remained unmatched. The CDR3 has 15 amino acids. Details on this clone: Its cognate antigen is unknown.

PCR used 60 Vbeta primers and 13 Jbeta primers. Using immunoSEQ multiplex PCR, the repertoire was profiled, and TCRdb retains in-frame clones only, with some absent. The repertoire holds under 200,000 clones, around 80% seen once, with about 2.3% in the top ten. The clonotype was recovered from a woman in her fifties or sixties in good health and CMV-seronegative. The gene calls are TRBV5-1 and TRBJ2-7; 10 bases match TRBD2. Sequenced material: PBMCs. Here the CDR3 DNA reads TGCGCCAGCAGCCTTACTAGCGGGAACTCCTACGAGCAGTACTTC. It codes for CASSLTSGNSYEQYF.